The 4 T cell receptor beta chains below were found in one sample sequenced in a study of OX40 agonist ivuxolimab in advanced cancers. TCRdb's copy holds only in-frame clones and misses some; the assay was immunoSEQ multiplex PCR. The repertoire holds 55,000 to 80,000 clones, with approximately 79% as singletons. Sequencing used CD4+ or CD8+ T cells sorted from blood, obtained in a trial of the OX40 agonist ivuxolimab. The receptors come from an adult with an advanced solid tumor such as melanoma, head and neck, liver or kidney cancer.

The chain carries TRBV4-1 and TRBJ2-7; 12 nucleotides agree with TRBD1. Germline loops: CDR1 MGHRA, CDR2 YSYEKL. The CDR3 is made up of 16 amino acids. V was pared by 4 bases and J by 6 bases, with 10 bases of the junction left unmatched. CDR3 nucleotides: TGCGCCAGCAGCCCTTCTTCGGGACAGGGGGCCGGCGAGCAGTACTTC. Translating it yields CASSPSSGQGAGEQYF.

The chain carries TRBV7-2 and TRBJ1-2; perhaps TRBD1 as D (5 bases). Germline assignment: CDR1 SGHTA and CDR2 FQGNSA. The V end lost 5 bases, the J end lost 4 bases, and 17 bases lay between the germline ends. This CDR3 is 15 amino acids long. In DNA, the CDR3 is TGTGCCAGCAGCCGCCCGGGACGGATTCCCTATGGCTACACCTTC. Amino acids: CASSRPGRIPYGYTF.

DNA for the CDR3: TGTGCCAGCAGCTTATCGAGGACTACCTACAATGAGCAGTTCTTC. Protein: CASSLSRTTYNEQFF. V is TRBV7-3 and J is TRBJ2-1, with D possibly being TRBD2 (6 bases). Trimming cost V 2 bases and J 2 bases, with 10 bases left between them. The CDR3 length is 15 residues. Germline CDR1 is SGHTA and CDR2 is FQGTGA.

The chain has TRBV5-1 and TRBJ1-5; 8 bases agree with TRBD1. The V gene's germline CDR1 is SGHRS and CDR2 YFSETQ. The CDR3 has 14 amino acids. J lost 6 bases, V lost 4 bases, and 6 bases had no gene match. Here the CDR3 reads CASSAAGGFQPQHF. Here the CDR3 DNA reads TGCGCCAGCAGCGCCGCAGGGGGCTTTCAGCCCCAGCATTTT.